This paragraph covers one TCR beta chain sequence. This sample was included in a study of T cells after yellow fever vaccination. TCRdb re-derived calls from the 5' RACE reads in MiXCR, one entry per CDR3 protein. This repertoire shows some 320,000 distinct CDR3 sequences, approximately 8% found once; its top ten account for 3% to 3.5%. The germline V gene encodes CDR1 DFQATT and CDR2 SNEGSKA (reference sequence). CDR3 size: 13 residues. V gave up 4 bases and J gave up 5 bases; unmatched junction bases: 3. The chain has TRBV20-1 and TRBJ1-5; 9 bases fit TRBD1. The sequence came from a man younger than 30 who received the YFV17D yellow fever vaccine. The material sequenced was CD4+ T cells sorted from PBMCs, taken 5 days after the yellow fever booster vaccination. For the CDR3, the DNA is TGCAGTGCTACCCGGGACAGGGATCAGCCCCAGCATTTT. Amino acid sequence: CSATRDRDQPQHF.